The entry below gives a single TCR beta chain sequence along with its context. This specimen belongs to a study of cytomegalovirus exposure and HLA in healthy donors. The table came from immunoSEQ multiplex PCR; TCRdb's copy has only in-frame clones and leaves some out. The repertoire has some 150,000 clones, 85% to 90% of them found once; the top ten carry 7.5% to 10%. The CDR3 has 13 amino acids. CDR1 and CDR2 from the germline V gene are ENHRY and SYGVKD. V lost 9 bases to trimming and J lost 3 bases, with 12 bases between them. This chain uses TRBV10-3 with TRBJ2-1, with D possibly TRBD1 on 6 matching bases. What was sequenced was PBMCs. This receptor was taken from a woman aged 18-30 years in good health and CMV-seropositive. The CDR3 sequence is CAITEDSYNEQFF. CDR3 sequence (DNA): TGTGCCATTACTGAGGACAGCTACAATGAGCAGTTCTTC.